This section outlines one TCR beta chain sequence together with its context. Antigen specificity is unknown. Assay: immunoSEQ multiplex PCR; the TCRdb copy retains only in-frame clones and omits some. Among around 150,000 clones listed, about 90% were seen once. With 7 bases removed from V and 0 bases from J, the gap between germline ends came to 10 bases. The CDR3 is 14 residues long. Germline values: CDR1 LNHDA, CDR2 SQIVND (reference sequence). The data were taken from a study of cytomegalovirus exposure and HLA in healthy donors. Overall study context: The same platform as the 500 to 700 first-cohort repertoires was used for the 110 or so validation repertoires, a later analysis reported. Study-level findings and limits: Listed as cytomegalovirus-associated were approximately 160 TCR beta chains. The classifier was said to identify cytomegalovirus status with high specificity and sensitivity.

The donors were part of the roughly 120-subject validation cohort, which stood apart from the roughly 730-subject first cohort. Specimen: PBMCs. The genes are TRBV19 and TRBJ2-1; D is ambiguous. This clonotype was obtained from a woman between 18 and 29 years old in good health and CMV-seropositive. CDR3 nucleotides: TGTGCCAGTAATCCCCTCGGCTCCTACAATGAGCAGTTCTTC. This translates into CASNPLGSYNEQFF. Drawing the rest from reference TRBV19 and TRBJ2-1, the complete variable domain is DGGITQSPKYLFRKEGQNVTLSCEQNLNHDAMYWYRQDPGQGLRLIYYSQIVNDFQKGDIAEGYSVSREKKESFPLTVTSAQKNPTAFYLCASNPLGSYNEQFFGPGTRLTVL.